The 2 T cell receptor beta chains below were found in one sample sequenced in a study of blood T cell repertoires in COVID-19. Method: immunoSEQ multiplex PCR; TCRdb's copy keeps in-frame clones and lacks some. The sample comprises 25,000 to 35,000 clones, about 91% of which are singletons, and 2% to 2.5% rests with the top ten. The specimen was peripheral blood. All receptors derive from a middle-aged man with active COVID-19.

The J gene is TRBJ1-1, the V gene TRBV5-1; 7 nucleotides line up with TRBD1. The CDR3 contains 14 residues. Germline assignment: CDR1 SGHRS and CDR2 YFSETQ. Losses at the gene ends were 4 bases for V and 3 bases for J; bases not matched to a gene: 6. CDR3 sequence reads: CASSLTGWDTEAFF. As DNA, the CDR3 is TGCGCCAGCAGCCTGACAGGGTGGGACACTGAAGCTTTCTTT.

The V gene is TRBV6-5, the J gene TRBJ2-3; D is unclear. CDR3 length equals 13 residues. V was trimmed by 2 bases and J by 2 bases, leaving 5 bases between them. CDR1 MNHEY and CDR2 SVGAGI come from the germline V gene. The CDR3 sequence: CASSYQNTDTQYF. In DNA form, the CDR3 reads TGTGCCAGCAGTTACCAGAACACAGATACGCAGTATTTT.